This TCR beta chain was found in a study of blood T cell repertoires in COVID-19. Study in general: Researchers got acute and convalescent COVID-19 samples from the United States, Italy and Spain. PBMCs, B-cell-depleted T cells, or T cells were the source of the cDNA or gDNA that made up the material.

The ends were cut back, 0 bases at V and 11 bases at J, with 14 bases in the middle. This CDR3 has 13 residues. Per the germline V gene, CDR1 is SGHRS and CDR2 is YFSETQ. Original processing notes: Nucleated cell number was recorded as an estimate derived from reference gene primer amplification. Sequencing was performed with immunoSEQ multiplex PCR; in TCRdb, only in-frame clones are kept and a portion is missing. V, J and clone size are those of that table, while D and trimming were read from the DNA. This repertoire shows approximately 220,000 clones, 84% found once; its top ten account for around 2%.

The receptor was isolated from a woman aged 55 to 70 with acute or convalescent COVID-19. Source material: peripheral blood. The V call is TRBV5-1, the J call TRBJ1-1; no clear D gene. CDR3 in DNA: TGCGCCAGCAGCTTGGGCGAGGGTGTCGGGGCTTTCTTT. It translates to CASSLGEGVGAFF.